Sequencing of this TCR beta chain was carried out in a study of blood T cell repertoires in COVID-19. Study-level background: Italy, Spain and the United States were the sources of the convalescent and acute COVID-19 samples. Sample material is recorded as cDNA or gDNA derived from T cells, B-cell-depleted T cells, or PBMCs.

Methods used by the authors: Estimation of nucleated cell counts was performed using reference gene primer amplification. The assay was immunoSEQ multiplex PCR, and TCRdb's table has in-frame clones only and misses some. V, J and clone size are those of that table, while D and trimming were read from the DNA. The table shows roughly 190,000 clones, with about 86% occurring only once. V was pared by 5 bases and J by 6 bases, with 8 bases of the junction left unmatched. Germline V gene lookup returns CDR1 SGHTA and CDR2 FQGNSA. CDR3 length: 15 residues. This TCR was sampled from a man aged 30 to 45 with active or convalescent COVID-19. J is TRBJ2-1 and V is TRBV7-2, with 9 bases identical to TRBD2. The sequencing sample was made of peripheral blood. The CDR3 region is CASSTPSGAGNEQFF. The DNA of the CDR3 is TGTGCCAGCAGCACTCCTAGCGGGGCAGGCAATGAGCAGTTCTTC. Full variable domain (outside the CDR3, taken from reference TRBV7-2 and TRBJ2-1): GAGVSQSPSNKVTEKGKDVELRCDPISGHTALYWYRQSLGQGLEFLIYFQGNSAPDKSGLPSDRFSAERTGGSVSTLTIQRTQQEDSAVYLCASSTPSGAGNEQFFGPGTRLTVL.